One sample yielded the 2 T cell receptor beta chains listed below, sequenced in a study of shared clonotypes between healthy human individuals. Produced via immunoSEQ multiplex PCR; TCRdb's table is partial and in-frame only. Here the sample spans 450,000 to 500,000 clones, approximately 81% being singletons. Input material: PBMCs. All receptors come from a woman between 40 and 50 years old in good health. Some clones in this sample may be carry-over from other donors' samples.

CDR3 residues: CASSKTGTLGEAFF. In nucleotides, the CDR3 is TGTGCCAGCTCCAAGACAGGAACCCTTGGGGAAGCTTTCTTT. This rearrangement joins TRBV18 to TRBJ1-1; possibly TRBD1 for D (6 bases). The CDR3 runs to 14 residues. The V gene's germline CDR1 is KGHSH and CDR2 LQKENI. The V gene lost 6 bases and the J gene lost 8 bases, with 19 bases spanning the gap.

V usage is TRBV2 and J usage is TRBJ2-5, with D perhaps matching TRBD1 or TRBD2 (5 bases each). The V end was cut by 6 bases, the J end by 5 bases, with 13 bases between. There are 13 residues in the CDR3. Germline CDR1 and CDR2: SNHLY and FYNNEI. Here the CDR3 reads CASRRGPLETQYF. The CDR3 DNA reads TGTGCCAGCAGGAGGGGCCCCCTCGAGACCCAGTACTTC. The whole variable domain, filled in from reference TRBV2 and TRBJ2-5, reads EPEVTQTPSHQVTQMGQEVILRCVPISNHLYFYWYRQILGQKVEFLVSFYNNEISEKSEIFDDQFSVERPDGSNFTLKIRSTKLEDSAMYFCASRRGPLETQYFGPGTRLLVL.